The 9 T cell receptor beta chains in this list originate from one sample, sequenced in a study of spatial heterogeneity in lung cancer. TCRdb re-derived calls from the 5' RACE reads in MiXCR, one entry per CDR3 protein. Among approximately 44,000 distinct CDR3 sequences, roughly 15% were seen once, and the ten largest hold 55% to 70%. Regarding time point: sample taken at primary tumor resection. The source material was PBMCs, sampled at surgery. These receptors were collected from a male donor with early-stage non-small cell lung cancer.

This clonotype came up a few times. The rearrangement joins TRBV20-1 to TRBJ1-4; D gene unclear. The germline V and J ends were trimmed by 0 bases and 8 bases, with 10 bases remaining between them. Germline CDR1 and CDR2: DFQATT and SNEGSKA (reference sequence). The CDR3 is 13 amino acids. CDR3 loop: CSAREVAAEKLFF. Written as DNA, the CDR3 is TGCAGTGCTAGAGAGGTGGCAGCCGAAAAACTGTTTTTT.

The chain employs TRBV7-2 and TRBJ2-3; TRBD2 matches at 7 bases. The CDR3 has 14 amino acids. With 7 bases clipped from V and 1 base from J, the junction kept 5 bases outside the gene matches. CDR1 is SGHTA, CDR2 FQGNSA, per germline. The CDR3 loop is CASNPGLRTDTQYF. The CDR3 coding sequence is TGTGCCAGCAACCCGGGACTACGCACAGATACGCAGTATTTT.

This clonotype was seen repeatedly, ten times or more. The chain couples TRBV5-1 to TRBJ2-3; D call uncertain. The V end was cut by 2 bases, the J end by 0 bases, with 7 bases between. The germline gives CDR1 SGHRS, CDR2 YFSETQ. This CDR3 comprises 14 residues. Here the CDR3 DNA reads TGCGCCAGCAGCTTCCTCGGTAGCACAGATACGCAGTATTTT. As protein: CASSFLGSTDTQYF.

This clonotype is medium-sized within its sample. The gene calls are TRBV13 and TRBJ2-7, with 9 bases lining up with TRBD1. Losses at the gene ends were 5 bases for V and 4 bases for J; bases not matched to a gene: 6. This CDR3 is 14 amino acids long. CDR1 and CDR2 (germline): PRHDT, FYEKMQ (reference sequence). The CDR3 DNA is TGTGCCAGCAGCCCTCCGGACAGGGGATACGAGCAGTACTTC. It specifies CASSPPDRGYEQYF.

The chain links TRBV6-6 to TRBJ1-1; D perhaps matches TRBD1 (6 bases). Germline-derived CDR1 and CDR2 are MNHNY and SVGAGI (reference sequence). The CDR3 length is 13 residues. The ends were cut back, 2 bases at V and 5 bases at J, with 9 bases in the middle. This CDR3 reads CASSYRGGTEAFF. The DNA of the CDR3 is TGTGCCAGCAGTTACAGGGGGGGGACTGAAGCTTTCTTT.

This clonotype has more than one count but fewer than ten. The rearrangement uses TRBV20-1 and TRBJ2-1; TRBD2 matches at 7 bases. The CDR3 is made up of 14 amino acids. Germline V gene data show CDR1 as DFQATT and CDR2 as SNEGSKA (reference sequence). The V segment lost 2 bases and the J segment 3 bases; nucleotides outside the gene matches: 4. CDR3 residues: CSARLREHYNEQFF. CDR3 DNA: TGCAGTGCTAGATTGCGGGAGCACTACAATGAGCAGTTCTTC.

A few counts support this clonotype. The chain combines TRBV28 with TRBJ2-1; D remains ambiguous. From germline, CDR1 is MDHEN and CDR2 SYDVKM. V gave up 3 bases and J gave up 0 bases, with 6 bases separating them. The CDR3 is made up of 14 amino acids. CDR3 in amino acids: CASSLPSSYNEQFF. The CDR3 DNA is TGTGCCAGCAGTTTGCCGAGCTCCTACAATGAGCAGTTCTTC.

This clonotype was detected ten times or more. The genes are TRBV7-8 and TRBJ2-5, with 9 bases lining up with TRBD2. V trimming: 6 bases; J trimming: 4 bases; junction bases outside the gene matches: 12. CDR1 SGHVS and CDR2 FQNEAQ come from the germline V gene. The CDR3 totals 16 residues. CDR3 sequence reads: CASRDRLAERGETQYF. Here the CDR3 DNA reads TGTGCCAGCAGGGATCGACTAGCGGAGAGAGGAGAGACCCAGTACTTC. Drawing the rest from reference TRBV7-8 and TRBJ2-5, the complete variable domain is GAGVSQSPRYKVAKRGQDVALRCDPISGHVSLFWYQQALGQGPEFLTYFQNEAQLDKSGLPSDRFFAERPEGSVSTLKIQRTQQEDSAVYLCASRDRLAERGETQYFGPGTRLLVL.

Only a few counts were recorded for this clonotype. The chain carries TRBV20-1 and TRBJ2-7, with D maybe TRBD1 (6 bases). Germline V gene sequence: CDR1 DFQATT, CDR2 SNEGSKA (reference sequence). The CDR3 covers 12 residues. V lost 1 base and J lost 3, with 7 bases in between. The DNA for the CDR3 is TGCAGTGCTAGAGTCAGGGGCTACGAGCAGTACTTC. It encodes CSARVRGYEQYF.